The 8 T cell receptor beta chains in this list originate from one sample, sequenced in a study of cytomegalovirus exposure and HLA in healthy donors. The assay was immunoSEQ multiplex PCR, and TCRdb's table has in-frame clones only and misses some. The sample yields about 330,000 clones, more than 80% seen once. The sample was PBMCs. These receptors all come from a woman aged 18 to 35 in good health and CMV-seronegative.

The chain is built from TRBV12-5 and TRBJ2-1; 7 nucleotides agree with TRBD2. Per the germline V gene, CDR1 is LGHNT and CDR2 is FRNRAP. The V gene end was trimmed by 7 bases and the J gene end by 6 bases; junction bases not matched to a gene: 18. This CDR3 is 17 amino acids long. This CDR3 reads CASEAGAGPRFPNEQFF. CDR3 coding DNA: TGTGCTAGTGAGGCGGGAGCAGGCCCGAGGTTCCCCAATGAGCAGTTCTTC.

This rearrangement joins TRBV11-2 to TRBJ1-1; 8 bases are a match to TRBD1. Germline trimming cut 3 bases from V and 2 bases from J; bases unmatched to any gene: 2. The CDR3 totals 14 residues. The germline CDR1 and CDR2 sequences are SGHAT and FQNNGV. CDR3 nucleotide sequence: TGTGCCAGCAGCTTCGACAGGGGAAACACTGAAGCTTTCTTT. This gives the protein CASSFDRGNTEAFF.

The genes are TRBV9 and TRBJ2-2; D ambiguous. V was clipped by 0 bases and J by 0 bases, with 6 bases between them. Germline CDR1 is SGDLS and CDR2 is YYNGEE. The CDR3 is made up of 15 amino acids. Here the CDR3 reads CASSVGVANTGELFF. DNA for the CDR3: TGTGCCAGCAGCGTAGGTGTAGCGAACACCGGGGAGCTGTTTTTT.

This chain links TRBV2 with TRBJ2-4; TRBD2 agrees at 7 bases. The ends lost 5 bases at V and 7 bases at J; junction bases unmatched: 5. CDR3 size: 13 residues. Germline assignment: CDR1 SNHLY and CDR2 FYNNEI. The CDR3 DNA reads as TGTGCCAGCAGTAGCGGGGAGGGGAACATTCAGTACTTC. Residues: CASSSGEGNIQYF. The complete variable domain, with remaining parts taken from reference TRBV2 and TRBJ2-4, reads EPEVTQTPSHQVTQMGQEVILRCVPISNHLYFYWYRQILGQKVEFLVSFYNNEISEKSEIFDDQFSVERPDGSNFTLKIRSTKLEDSAMYFCASSSGEGNIQYFGAGTRLSVL.

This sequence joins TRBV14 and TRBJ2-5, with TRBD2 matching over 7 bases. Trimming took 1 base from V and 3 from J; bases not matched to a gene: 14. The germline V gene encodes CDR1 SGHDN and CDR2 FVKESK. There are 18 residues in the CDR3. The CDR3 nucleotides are TGTGCCAGCAGCCAAGTTCGCTTCGAGGGAGGGTTTAAAGAGACCCAGTACTTC. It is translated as CASSQVRFEGGFKETQYF.

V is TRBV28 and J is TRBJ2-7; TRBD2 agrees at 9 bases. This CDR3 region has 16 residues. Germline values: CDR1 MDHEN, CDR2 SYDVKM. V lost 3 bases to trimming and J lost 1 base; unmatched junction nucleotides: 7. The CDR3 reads CASSLGLARGSYEQYF. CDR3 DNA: TGTGCCAGCAGTTTGGGACTAGCAAGGGGGTCCTACGAGCAGTACTTC.

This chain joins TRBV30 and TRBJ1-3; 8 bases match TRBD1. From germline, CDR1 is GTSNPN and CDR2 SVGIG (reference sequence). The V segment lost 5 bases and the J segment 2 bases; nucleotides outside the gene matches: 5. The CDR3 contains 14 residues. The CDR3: CAWEGQGPGNTIYF. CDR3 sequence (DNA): TGTGCCTGGGAAGGACAGGGCCCTGGAAACACCATATATTTT.

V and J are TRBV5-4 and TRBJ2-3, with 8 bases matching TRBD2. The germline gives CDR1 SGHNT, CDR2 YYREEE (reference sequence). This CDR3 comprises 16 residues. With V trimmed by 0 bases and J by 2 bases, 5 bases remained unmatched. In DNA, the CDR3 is TGTGCCAGCAGCTTGGACTTAGCGGGAAACACAGATACGCAGTATTTT. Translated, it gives CASSLDLAGNTDTQYF.